This T cell receptor beta chain was recovered during a study of blood T cells in healthy people across ages (dated by TCRdb to between 2014 and 2017). In terms of the full investigation: In model experiments, template switching captured roughly one uniquely barcoded TCR beta cDNA molecule for every two T cells. For two donors (one aged 18 to 29 and one aged 80 or older), the study analyzed two additional independent replicas of 1 million unique cDNA reads from the same blood draw. To avoid experimental bias, donors of different ages were randomly spread across the sequencing lanes. Four age groups were formed from the donors: young (average approximately 16 years), middle-aged (around 39), aged (around 62) and long-lived (more than 75). Age-related changes in TCR beta repertoire diversity were measured in the study by deep sequencing normalized with unique cDNA molecular identifiers. Broader findings and caveats from the paper: Donor CMV infection status was unknown, potentially confounding age-related changes in expanded clonotypes. Since profiling was done on bulk unsorted PBMCs, naive and antigen-experienced compartments could not be conclusively compared. Estimates of total diversity based on one million sequenced T cells were considered lower bounds and underestimates. The percentage of naive T cells measured by flow cytometry correlated strongly with observed TCR beta diversity. Compared with the aged group, more naive CD4+ T cells, fewer expanded clones and increased TCR diversity were shown by the long-lived group, suggesting age selection. As age increased, observed TCR beta diversity per million T cells dropped in a roughly linear way, and a significant reduction was already evident by age 40.

With respect to this clonotype: Its specific antigen is unknown. No much larger clone exists at a distance of one base, and base qualities are not known.

Donors were 40 or so systemically healthy Caucasian individuals from Russia aged roughly 6 to 100 years. About 9.6 milliliters of peripheral blood were collected from each donor into EDTA-treated Vacutainer tubes. Ficoll-Paque density-gradient centrifugation was used to isolate PBMCs, with at least 7 million per sample. Trizol reagent was used to extract total RNA from the PBMCs, yielding at least 6 micrograms per sample. The percentages of naive CD45RAhigh/CD27high T cells were determined by flow cytometry on a PBMC aliquot from every donor. Per the germline V gene, MNHEY is the CDR1 and SVGEGT is the CDR2. For this chain, trimming is 6 bases at the V end and 8 bases at the J end, and the number of junction bases without a gene match is 9. Counted from cysteine to phenylalanine, this CDR3 has 14 amino acids. Left in the record is the CDR3 DNA by itself, 42 bases read in frame from the first base.

Library creation used 5' RACE. The sample was run on an Illumina HiSeq 2500. A second roughly 6 to 12 cycle PCR used a sample-barcoded 5' primer and a J-beta primer mix. Each TCR beta cDNA molecule received a unique molecular identifier from a template-switch 5' adaptor carrying 12 random nucleotides. At least 2.5 million CDR3-containing paired-end reads were obtained from each sample. First-strand cDNA synthesis was performed from all RNA using the Mint cDNA synthesis kit, with priming by a TRBC-specific oligonucleotide. All cDNA was treated with uracil-DNA glycosylase and then went through a first 18-cycle PCR with the universal primers M1SS and BC2_uni_R. The authors processed their data as follows. For normalization, 1 million high-quality reads were randomly selected from each sample, with every read carrying a distinct molecular identifier. Instead of being binned into consensus sequences, reads that shared molecular identifiers were thrown out. MiTCR, with a Q25 quality threshold and the strictest error-elimination algorithm, was used for CDR3 identification, clonotype clustering and error correction. Lower-bound total TCR beta diversity was estimated with a nonparametric unseen species model using Euler transformation. The public sequencing data were trimmed at Q25 with fastp and processed into clonotypes with MiXCR by TCRdb, which kept only in-frame beta chains. Rows with a matching CDR3 protein are joined into one entry that keeps the most common DNA and genes. The V and J calls, along with clone size, are taken from TCRdb and not from the paper's own processing. Recorded for this sample are over 1,200,000 distinct CDR3 sequences; around 59% of them occurred a single time. The biggest ten clones account for 6.7% of the sample.

Sequencing was carried out using blood. The clonotype was recovered from a man aged 18 to 29 in good health. The receptor chain draws on TRBV6-2 or TRBV6-3 and TRBJ2-1, with TRBD2 identical over 8 junction bases. The nucleotide sequence reads TGTGCCAGCAGCTCGAGCGGGGGATCCGATGAGCAGTTCTTC. Its amino acids are CASSSSGGSDEQFF.